Following are 8 T cell receptor beta chains from one sample sequenced in a study of blood T cell repertoires in COVID-19. Here immunoSEQ multiplex PCR was the method, and the copy in TCRdb shows in-frame clones only, minus some. The table has under 250,000 clones, around nine tenths seen once. The sample comprised peripheral blood. The receptor set was obtained from a man aged 55 to 70 who had recovered from COVID-19.

The chain links TRBV19 to TRBJ2-7; 8 positions match TRBD1. The V segment lost 2 bases and the J segment 2 bases; nucleotides outside the gene matches: 5. Germline lookup yields CDR1 LNHDA and CDR2 SQIVND (reference sequence). CDR3 length equals 15 residues. The CDR3 DNA sequence: TGTGCCAGTAGTATAATAGTGGACAGGGCCTACGAGCAGTACTTC. Translation gives CASSIIVDRAYEQYF.

This chain links TRBV7-2 with TRBJ2-1; D is unresolved. The CDR3 sequence is 12 residues long. Germline V gives CDR1 SGHTA, CDR2 FQGNSA. Between the trimmed V and J ends, which lost 2 bases and 7 bases, there was a span of 6 bases. DNA for the CDR3: TGTGCCAGCAGCTTATACTTTAATGAGCAGTTCTTC. Translating gives CASSLYFNEQFF.

Only a few counts were recorded for this clone. The rearrangement uses TRBV6-5 and TRBJ1-1, with TRBD1 matching 10 bases. The V segment lost 3 bases and the J segment 4 bases; nucleotides outside the gene matches: 5. CDR1 and CDR2 from the germline V gene are MNHEY and SVGAGI. The CDR3 is 15 residues long. This CDR3 is CASSYSGQGSTEAFF. CDR3 nucleotide sequence: TGTGCCAGCAGTTATTCGGGACAGGGGAGCACTGAAGCTTTCTTT.

V gene TRBV30 combines with J gene TRBJ1-5; no reliable D call. The length of the CDR3 is 15 residues. Germline lookup yields CDR1 GTSNPN and CDR2 SVGIG (reference sequence). Deletions cut 0 bases from V and 0 bases from J, with 9 bases between. CDR3 nucleotides: TGTGCCTGGAGTGTACGCACAGATAGCAATCAGCCCCAGCATTTT. This gives the protein CAWSVRTDSNQPQHF.

This clone was picked up one time. Here the CDR3 DNA reads TGTGCCAGCAGCATCGGACAGGGGCCATCCTACGAGCAGTACTTC. As protein: CASSIGQGPSYEQYF. This chain links TRBV7-8 with TRBJ2-7, with 9 bases that match TRBD1. Trimming cost V 5 bases and J 1 base; bases outside gene matches: 6. Germline CDR1 SGHVS, CDR2 FQNEAQ. This CDR3 spans 15 amino acids.

V gene TRBV12-3 or TRBV12-4 combines with J gene TRBJ1-3, with D unclear. This CDR3 region has 12 residues. V was cut by 6 bases and J by 4 bases, with 7 bases left in between. The CDR3 nucleotides read TGTGCCAGCAGCGTCGCGGGAAACACCATATATTTT. Translation gives CASSVAGNTIYF.

The chain links TRBV27 to TRBJ2-7; weak D call: TRBD2 (8 bases). CDR3 length equals 15 residues. Germline V gene lookup returns CDR1 MNHEY and CDR2 SMNVEV (reference sequence). The V end lost 0 bases, the J end lost 4 bases, and 13 bases lay between the germline ends. CDR3 nucleotides: TGTGCCAGCAGTTTATCAGGGGGCGGGGGGTACGAGCAGTACTTC. Amino acids: CASSLSGGGGYEQYF.

The V call is TRBV18, the J call TRBJ1-2; D remains unclear. This CDR3 spans 13 amino acids. Trimming shortened V by 0 bases and J by 9 bases, and 11 bases separated the two germline ends. In germline, CDR1 is KGHSH, CDR2 LQKENI. The CDR3 loop is CASSPPGRISYTF. CDR3 nucleotide sequence: TGTGCCAGCTCACCACCGGGGAGGATCAGCTACACCTTC.